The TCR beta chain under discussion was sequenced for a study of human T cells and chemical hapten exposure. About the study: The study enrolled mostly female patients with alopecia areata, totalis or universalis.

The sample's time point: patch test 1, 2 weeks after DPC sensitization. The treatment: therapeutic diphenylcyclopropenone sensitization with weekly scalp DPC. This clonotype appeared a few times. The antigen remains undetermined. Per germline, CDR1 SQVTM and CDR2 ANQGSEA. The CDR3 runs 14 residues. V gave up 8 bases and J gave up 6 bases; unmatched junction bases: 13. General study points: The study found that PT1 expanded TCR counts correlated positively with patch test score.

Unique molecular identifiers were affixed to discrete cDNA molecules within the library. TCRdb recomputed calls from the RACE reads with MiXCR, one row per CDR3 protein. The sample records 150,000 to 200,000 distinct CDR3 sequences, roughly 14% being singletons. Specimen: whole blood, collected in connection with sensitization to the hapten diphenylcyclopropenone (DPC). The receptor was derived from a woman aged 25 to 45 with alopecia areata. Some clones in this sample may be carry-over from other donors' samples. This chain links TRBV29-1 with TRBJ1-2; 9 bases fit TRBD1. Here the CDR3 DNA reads TGCAGCATTCTAAAGGGACAGGGAAGCCATGGCTACACCTTC. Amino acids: CSILKGQGSHGYTF.